This T cell receptor beta chain was sequenced in a study of multiple sclerosis patients with progressive multifocal leukoencephalopathy. Assay: immunoSEQ multiplex PCR; the TCRdb copy retains only in-frame clones and omits some. The sample shows approximately 35,000 clones, approximately 84% of them seen only once. Looked up from germline, CDR1 is SGHAT and CDR2 is FQNNGV. V was cut by 5 bases and J by 2 bases, with 12 bases left in between. The CDR3 covers 14 residues. Time point indicated: time of PML onset. The source material was PBMCs, sampled from a patient treated with natalizumab. The receptor was isolated from a human donor with progressive multifocal leukoencephalopathy. The chain employs TRBV11-2 and TRBJ1-2; possibly TRBD1 for D (6 bases). CDR3 nucleotide sequence: TGTGCCAGCAGCCACCCCCAGGGGAACTATGGCTACACCTTC. Translation: CASSHPQGNYGYTF.